This is a list of T cell receptor beta chains from one sample in a study of cytomegalovirus exposure and HLA in healthy donors. Data came from immunoSEQ multiplex PCR; TCRdb stores just in-frame clones and leaves some out. The top ten clones hold 2% to 2.5% of a sample with roughly 110,000 clones, approximately 81% of them seen once. The sample consisted of PBMCs. These receptors all stem from a man aged 25 to 45 in good health and CMV-seronegative. The CDR3 runs from the conserved cysteine through the conserved F or W. D genes are given only for firm matches. The size field is filled for only some rows; it gives once, few, many or a size class.

TRBJ1-1,TRBD1,TRBV19,once,CASSTSRDRGRRLWPEAFF,TGTGCCAGTAGTACGTCCCGGGACAGGGGGCGGCGGCTTTGGCCTGAAGCTTTCTTT
TRBJ2-7,NA,TRBV13,NA,CASSWRARGTREQYF,TGTGCCAGCAGCTGGAGGGCACGGGGGACTCGGGAGCAGTACTTC
TRBJ2-3,TRBD2,TRBV13,NA,CASSTRLAGTDTQYF,TGTGCCAGCAGCACCCGACTAGCCGGCACAGATACGCAGTATTTT
TRBJ1-5,NA,TRBV6-1,NA,CASSKDTVVQPQHF,TGTGCCAGCAGCAAGGACACCGTAGTTCAGCCCCAGCATTTT
TRBJ2-6,NA,TRBV6-4,once,CASSDSSSSGANVLTF,TGTGCCAGCAGTGACTCGAGTAGCTCTGGGGCCAACGTCCTGACTTTC
TRBJ1-1,NA,TRBV5-4,few,CASSLIENTEAFF,TGTGCCAGCAGCTTGATAGAGAACACTGAAGCTTTCTTT
TRBJ1-2,TRBD1,TRBV19,NA,CASSVGQAMYGYTF,TGTGCCAGTAGTGTGGGACAGGCTATGTATGGCTACACCTTC
TRBJ2-2,TRBD2,TRBV14,NA,CASSQDFELAGNTGELFF,TGTGCCAGCAGCCAAGATTTTGAACTAGCGGGGAACACCGGGGAGCTGTTTTTT
TRBJ2-7,TRBD2,TRBV14,NA,CASSLAGGPSYEQYF,TGTGCCAGCAGCCTAGCGGGAGGGCCCTCCTACGAGCAGTACTTC
TRBJ1-4,NA,TRBV29-1,once,CSARNEKLFF,TGCAGCGCTCGTAATGAAAAACTGTTTTTT
TRBJ2-7,TRBD1,TRBV13,once,CASSPGTGPVTF,TGTGCCAGCAGCCCGGGGACAGGTCCGGTAACCTTC
TRBJ2-1,NA,TRBV30,NA,CAWSLEQYNEQFF,TGTGCCTGGAGTTTGGAGCAATACAATGAGCAGTTCTTC
TRBJ2-2,TRBD2,TRBV9,NA,CASSVGAGETGELFF,TGTGCCAGCAGCGTAGGGGCGGGGGAAACCGGGGAGCTGTTTTTT
TRBJ2-7,NA,TRBV28,NA,CASSLPNPAQGYEQYF,TGTGCCAGCAGTTTACCTAATCCAGCGCAGGGTTACGAGCAGTACTTC
TRBJ2-5,TRBD1,TRBV5-4,few,CASSLGDRGRRETQYF,TGTGCCAGCAGCTTGGGGGACAGGGGGCGAAGAGAGACCCAGTACTTC
TRBJ1-1,NA,TRBV29-1,NA,CSVRGGAGNTEAFF,TGCAGCGTGAGGGGGGGGGCGGGGAACACTGAAGCTTTCTTT
TRBJ2-7,TRBD2,TRBV4-1,NA,CASSFGLAGGSSYEQYF,TGCGCCAGCAGCTTTGGACTAGCGGGAGGGAGCTCCTACGAGCAGTACTTC
TRBJ2-5,NA,TRBV30,NA,CAWSELTDTQYF,TGTGCCTGGAGTGAACTAACCGATACCCAGTACTTC